Below, 5 T cell receptor beta chains from the same sample are listed, as sequenced in a study of post-analysis software for immune sequencing data. General study results and limits: A handful of TRBV segments were significantly more frequent in patients than in controls. TRBV5-6, TRBV5-1 and TRBV20-1 were among these segments.

Their specific antigens are unknown. Included in the TCR beta cDNA libraries were unique molecular identifiers. TCRdb re-called the PCR reads through MiXCR, storing one row per CDR3 protein. The table lists 650,000 to 900,000 distinct CDR3 sequences, around 42% of them singletons. The specimen was blood. Receptors originate from a girl aged 10-17 years with multiple sclerosis.

The chain carries TRBV28 and TRBJ2-7; 7 bases agree with TRBD2. This CDR3 comprises 15 residues. Trimming cost V 1 base and J 4 bases; bases outside gene matches: 7. CDR1 is MDHEN and CDR2 is SYDVKM in the germline V gene. CDR3 in amino acids: CASSLSGQGGYEQYF. CDR3 DNA sequence: TGTGCCAGCAGTTTATCAGGTCAGGGAGGGTACGAGCAGTACTTC.

This clonotype was counted a few times. The chain employs TRBV20-1 and TRBJ2-1, with D maybe TRBD2 (6 bases). CDR1 DFQATT and CDR2 SNEGSKA come from the germline V gene (reference sequence). CDR3 size: 15 residues. V shed 0 bases and J shed 6 bases, with 15 bases lying between them. The CDR3 loop is CSARDLGGAGNEQFF. The CDR3 coding sequence is TGCAGTGCTAGAGATCTGGGGGGAGCTGGCAATGAGCAGTTCTTC.

In DNA form, the CDR3 reads TGCAGTGCTAGAGATTTTAACCGGATAGGGCGCGAGTACGAGCAGTACTTC. As protein: CSARDFNRIGREYEQYF. The chain employs TRBV20-1 and TRBJ2-7; unclear D gene. From germline, CDR1 is DFQATT and CDR2 SNEGSKA (reference sequence). This CDR3 has 17 amino acids. Between the trimmed V and J ends, which lost 0 bases and 4 bases, there was a span of 22 bases.

This clonotype turned up a few times. The V gene is TRBV7-2, the J gene TRBJ2-4, with 7 bases fitting TRBD1. This CDR3 has 14 residues. CDR1 SGHTA and CDR2 FQGNSA come from the germline V gene. V was pared by 5 bases and J by 5 bases, with 6 bases of the junction left unmatched. DNA for the CDR3: TGTGCCAGCAGCCTGCACAGGGGCCAAAACATTCAGTACTTC. Amino acid sequence: CASSLHRGQNIQYF.

This chain uses TRBV5-1 with TRBJ2-7, with 7 bases identical to TRBD2. This CDR3 is 16 amino acids long. Trimming took 4 bases from V and 7 from J; bases not matched to a gene: 17. Germline CDR1 and CDR2: SGHRS and YFSETQ. CDR3: CASSRQLGEGPPEQYF. CDR3 nucleotide sequence: TGCGCCAGCAGCCGCCAACTGGGGGAGGGCCCTCCTGAGCAGTACTTC.